This T cell receptor beta chain was profiled in a study of T cell responses to AZD1222 COVID-19 vaccine. The table came from immunoSEQ multiplex PCR; TCRdb's copy has only in-frame clones and leaves some out. The repertoire holds about 48,000 clones, with 65% to 90% as singletons. Findings and limits, study-wide: Spike was spanned by vaccine-associated CD4 TCRs, with dominance at 160-218 and 743-854. Unmutated variant regions reportedly attract nearly half of all spike-specific TCRs. There were mostly white British donors and more females than males, and clonal diversity was possibly underestimated.

For this clone: The antigen remains undetermined. A read error may produce the germline difference seen at one junction end.

Germline lookup yields CDR1 MNHEY and CDR2 SVGAGI. The CDR3 is made up of 15 amino acids. The sample consisted of peripheral blood, taken 28 days after the second AZD1222 dose. V gene TRBV6-5 combines with J gene TRBJ1-2; 8 bases agree with TRBD1. The sequence was obtained from an adult who received the AZD1222 COVID-19 vaccine. The CDR3 DNA reads TGTGCCAGCAGTGACTCCGGGACAGGCTATTATGGCTACACCTTC. Translating gives CASSDSGTGYYGYTF.